The sample holds a few counts of the clone carrying this T cell receptor beta chain. The data originate from a study of T cells after yellow fever vaccination. As for the study in general: Preparation of fractions with low cell numbers was performed using SMART-Seq v4 Ultra Low Input.

TCR cDNA was made by 5'RACE template switching, adding a universal primer site and UMIs. TCRdb re-derived calls from the 5' RACE reads in MiXCR, one entry per CDR3 protein. This table has approximately 160,000 distinct CDR3 sequences, approximately 10% appearing once. V was pared by 6 bases and J by 6 bases, with 11 bases of the junction left unmatched. The CDR3 extends over 15 amino acids. The germline CDR1 and CDR2 sequences are MNHEY and SMNVEV (reference sequence). V and J are TRBV27 and TRBJ2-7; 10 bases agree with TRBD2. The sequence derives from a man between 18 and 29 years old who received the YFV17D yellow fever vaccine. Sequencing used CD8+ T cells sorted from PBMCs, obtained 45 days after the yellow fever booster vaccination. Here the CDR3 reads CASRPLAGRLREQYF. CDR3 DNA sequence: TGTGCCAGCAGGCCACTAGCGGGGCGGTTACGCGAGCAGTACTTC.